These T cell receptor beta chains were read from a single sample in a study of blood T cell repertoires in COVID-19. Method: immunoSEQ multiplex PCR; TCRdb's copy keeps in-frame clones and lacks some. The repertoire consists of 120,000 to 150,000 clones, with around 86% occurring once and the leading ten covering 5.5% to 7.5%. The sequenced sample was peripheral blood. The receptors stem from an elderly man with acute or convalescent COVID-19. The CDR3 runs from the conserved cysteine through the conserved F or W. A D gene is named only where the DNA matches it firmly. The size entry is marked missing in some rows and otherwise reads once, few, many or a size class.

V: TRBV28
J: TRBJ2-7
size: NA
D: NA
CDR3: CASHRGDRRGFYEQYF
DNA: TGTGCCAGCCACCGGGGGGACAGGAGAGGGTTTTACGAGCAGTACTTC

V: TRBV7-2
J: TRBJ2-3
size: NA
D: TRBD2
CDR3: CASSPLAGGPGTDTQYF
DNA: TGTGCCAGCAGCCCACTAGCGGGAGGGCCCGGCACAGATACGCAGTATTTT

V: TRBV6-1
J: TRBJ2-1
size: NA
D: NA
CDR3: CASSERGGNEQFF
DNA: TGTGCCAGCAGTGAGAGGGGGGGCAATGAGCAGTTCTTC

V: TRBV4-1
J: TRBJ2-4
size: NA
D: TRBD1
CDR3: CASSPTGAEKNIQYF
DNA: TGCGCCAGCAGCCCAACAGGGGCTGAAAAAAACATTCAGTACTTC

V: TRBV3-1/TRBV3-2
J: TRBJ2-2
size: once
D: NA
CDR3: CASSQAAGELFF
DNA: TGTGCCAGCAGCCAAGCCGCCGGGGAGCTGTTTTTT

V: TRBV20-1
J: TRBJ2-1
size: NA
D: TRBD2
CDR3: CSASVTSGTYEQFF
DNA: TGCAGTGCTAGTGTTACTAGCGGGACGTATGAGCAGTTCTTC

V: TRBV7-6
J: TRBJ2-5
size: NA
D: TRBD2
CDR3: CASSQSRGGAQTQYF
DNA: TGTGCCAGCAGCCAATCTCGCGGGGGGGCTCAGACCCAGTACTTC

V: TRBV5-1
J: TRBJ2-7
size: NA
D: TRBD2
CDR3: CASSFGILQAGITEQYF
DNA: TGCGCCAGCAGCTTCGGGATTTTGCAAGCGGGGATTACCGAGCAGTACTTC

V: TRBV6-5
J: TRBJ2-5
size: NA
D: NA
CDR3: CASSSMDPVRAQYF
DNA: TGTGCCAGCAGTTCAATGGACCCAGTCAGGGCCCAGTACTTC

V: TRBV19
J: TRBJ2-7
size: NA
D: NA
CDR3: CASSMSRNSYEQYF
DNA: TGTGCCAGTAGTATGTCTAGAAACTCCTACGAGCAGTACTTC

V: TRBV3-1/TRBV3-2
J: TRBJ2-6
size: NA
D: NA
CDR3: CASSQDWRGSGANVLTF
DNA: TGTGCCAGCAGCCAAGACTGGAGGGGCTCTGGGGCCAACGTCCTGACTTTC

V: TRBV2
J: TRBJ2-7
size: NA
D: NA
CDR3: CASSQIPYEQYF
DNA: TGTGCCAGCAGCCAGATTCCTTACGAGCAGTACTTC

V: TRBV11-3
J: TRBJ2-7
size: NA
D: TRBD2
CDR3: CASSLGTPGGDEQYF
DNA: TGTGCCAGCAGCTTAGGGACACCGGGAGGCGACGAGCAGTACTTC

V: TRBV5-1
J: TRBJ2-7
size: NA
D: TRBD1
CDR3: CASSLGSLPGQRISYEQYF
DNA: TGCGCCAGCAGCTTGGGTTCGCTCCCGGGACAGCGAATCTCCTACGAGCAGTACTTC

V: TRBV5-1
J: TRBJ2-1
size: NA
D: NA
CDR3: CASSLGGAGYNEQFF
DNA: TGCGCCAGCAGCTTGGGGGGAGCGGGCTACAATGAGCAGTTCTTC

V: TRBV2
J: TRBJ2-7
size: few
D: TRBD1
CDR3: CASKTGNPSYEQYF
DNA: TGTGCCTCTAAGACAGGGAACCCCTCCTACGAGCAGTACTTC

V: TRBV7-8
J: TRBJ1-1
size: NA
D: NA
CDR3: CASSHPTRPRDTEAFF
DNA: TGTGCCAGCAGCCACCCCACCAGGCCCCGAGACACTGAAGCTTTCTTT

V: TRBV27
J: TRBJ2-1
size: NA
D: TRBD2
CDR3: CASSATLADSYNEQFF
DNA: TGTGCCAGCAGCGCGACCCTAGCGGACTCCTACAATGAGCAGTTCTTC

V: TRBV5-1
J: TRBJ2-7
size: NA
D: TRBD2
CDR3: CASSPTPSGNSYEQYF
DNA: TGCGCCAGCAGCCCGACTCCTAGCGGGAACTCCTACGAGCAGTACTTC

V: TRBV27
J: TRBJ2-1
size: NA
D: TRBD1
CDR3: CASGTGGYVNNNEQFF
DNA: TGTGCCAGCGGGACAGGGGGATATGTTAATAACAATGAGCAGTTCTTC

V: TRBV9
J: TRBJ2-1
size: NA
D: NA
CDR3: CASSGQGGQASNEQFF
DNA: TGTGCCAGCAGCGGACAGGGAGGCCAGGCAAGCAATGAGCAGTTCTTC